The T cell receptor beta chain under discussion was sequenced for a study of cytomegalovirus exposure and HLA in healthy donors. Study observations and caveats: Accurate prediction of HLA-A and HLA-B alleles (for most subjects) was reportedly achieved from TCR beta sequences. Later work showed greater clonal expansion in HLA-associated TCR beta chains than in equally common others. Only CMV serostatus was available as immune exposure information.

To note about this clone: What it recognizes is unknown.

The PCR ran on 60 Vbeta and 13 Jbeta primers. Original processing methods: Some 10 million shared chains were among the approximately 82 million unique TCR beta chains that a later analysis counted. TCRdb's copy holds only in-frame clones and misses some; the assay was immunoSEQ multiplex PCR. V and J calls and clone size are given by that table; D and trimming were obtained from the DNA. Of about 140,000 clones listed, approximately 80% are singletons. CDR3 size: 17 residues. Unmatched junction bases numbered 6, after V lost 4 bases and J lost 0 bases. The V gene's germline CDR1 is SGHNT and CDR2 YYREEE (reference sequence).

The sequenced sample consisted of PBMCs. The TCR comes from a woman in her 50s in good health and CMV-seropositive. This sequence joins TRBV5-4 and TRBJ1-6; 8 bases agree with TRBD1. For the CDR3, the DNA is TGTGCCAGCAGCCCGGGACAGGCCATCTCCTATAATTCACCCCTCCACTTT. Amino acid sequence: CASSPGQAISYNSPLHF. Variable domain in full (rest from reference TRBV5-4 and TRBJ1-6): ETGVTQSPTHLIKTRGQQVTLRCSSQSGHNTVSWYQQALGQGPQFIFQYYREEENGRGNFPPRFSGLQFPNYSSELNVNALELDDSALYLCASSPGQAISYNSPLHFGNGTRLTVT.